This TCR beta chain was recovered during a study of control samples from healthy donors and cancer patients. TCRdb's table, derived via immunoSEQ multiplex PCR, lists solely in-frame clones and lacks some. Of about 190,000 clones in the sample, roughly nine tenths are singletons; the top ten hold over 1.5%. V dropped 6 bases and J dropped 3 bases, with 14 bases sitting between them. This CDR3 is built from 13 residues. Looked up from germline, CDR1 is SQVTM and CDR2 is ANQGSEA. The chain couples TRBV29-1 to TRBJ1-1; TRBD1 is a possible D gene (6 bases). The TCR comes from a man younger than 45 in good health. Sequencing input: blood. The CDR3 region is CSVLQGRHTEAFF. The CDR3, as DNA: TGCAGCGTCCTCCAGGGGCGGCACACTGAAGCTTTCTTT.